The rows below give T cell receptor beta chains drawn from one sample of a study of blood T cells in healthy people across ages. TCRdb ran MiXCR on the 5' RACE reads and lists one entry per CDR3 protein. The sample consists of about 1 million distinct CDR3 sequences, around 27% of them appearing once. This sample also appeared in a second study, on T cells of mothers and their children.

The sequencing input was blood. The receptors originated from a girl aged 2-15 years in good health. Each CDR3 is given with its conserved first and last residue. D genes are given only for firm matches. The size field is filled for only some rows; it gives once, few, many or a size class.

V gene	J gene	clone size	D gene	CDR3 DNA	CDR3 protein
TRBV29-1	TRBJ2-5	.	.	TGCAGCGCCATATGGGAGACCCAGTACTTC	CSAIWETQYF
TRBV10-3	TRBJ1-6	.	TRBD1	TGTGCCATCAGGGGACAGGGCGATTCACCCCTCCACTTT	CAIRGQGDSPLHF
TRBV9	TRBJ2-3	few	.	TGTGCCAGCAGTTATAGCGGACTTAGCACAGATACGCAGTATTTT	CASSYSGLSTDTQYF
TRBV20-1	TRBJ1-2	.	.	TGCAGTGCCGTGAGGGAGGCTAACTATGGCTACACCTTC	CSAVREANYGYTF
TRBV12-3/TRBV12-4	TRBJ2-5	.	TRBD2	TGTGCCAGCAGTTTTGCCGGACTAGCGGCACAAGAGACCCAGTACTTC	CASSFAGLAAQETQYF
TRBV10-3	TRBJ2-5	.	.	TGTGCCATCAGAGCGACAGCGGATGAGACCCAGTACTTC	CAIRATADETQYF
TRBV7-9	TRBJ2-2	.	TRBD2	TGTGCCAGCAGCTTAGGCCCGCGGGAGGCTTCCGGGGAGCTGTTTTTT	CASSLGPREASGELFF
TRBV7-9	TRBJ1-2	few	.	TGTGCCAGCAGCTTAGCGCTGTTCCCCCGGAGTGGCTACACCTTC	CASSLALFPRSGYTF
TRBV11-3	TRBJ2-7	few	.	TGTGCCAGCAGCTTTCACCCGGGAATCGAGCAGTACTTC	CASSFHPGIEQYF
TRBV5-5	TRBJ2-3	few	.	TGTGCCAGCAGCCCGACCTTAGGGGGATTCACGGGCGATACGCAGTATTTT	CASSPTLGGFTGDTQYF
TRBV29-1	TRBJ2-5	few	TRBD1	TGCAGCGTTGAGACAGGGATTATACAAGAGACCCAGTACTTC	CSVETGIIQETQYF
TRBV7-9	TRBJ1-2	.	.	TGTGCCAGCAGCTTAAGCGGGGGCCCTGGCTACACCTTC	CASSLSGGPGYTF
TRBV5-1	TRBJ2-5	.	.	TGCGCCAGCAGCTTGGAGGCCGGGCGGAAGACCCAGTACTTC	CASSLEAGRKTQYF
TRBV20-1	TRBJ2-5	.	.	TGCAGTGCTAGTAGTGGGACCCAGTACTTC	CSASSGTQYF
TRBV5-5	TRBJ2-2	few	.	TGTGCCAGCAGCCTGGATACCCCGAACACCGGGGAGCTGTTTTTT	CASSLDTPNTGELFF
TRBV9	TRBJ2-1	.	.	TGTGCCAGCAGCGTAGATCTTATCGGTGAGCAGTTCTTC	CASSVDLIGEQFF
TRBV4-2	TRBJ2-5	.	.	TGTGCCAGCAGCCAAGAAAGCACTGGGGAGACCCAGTACTTC	CASSQESTGETQYF
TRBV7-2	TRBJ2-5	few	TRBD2	TGTGCCAGCAGCTTAGGTCTGACTAGCGGGAGAGGAGAGACCCAGTACTTC	CASSLGLTSGRGETQYF
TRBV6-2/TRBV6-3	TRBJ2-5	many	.	TGTGCCAGCAGTTACTCCGCCGAGTTGGGGAACCAAGAGACCCAGTACTTC	CASSYSAELGNQETQYF
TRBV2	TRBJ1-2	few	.	TGTGCCAGCAGTGTAACAGCGTATGGCTACACCTTC	CASSVTAYGYTF
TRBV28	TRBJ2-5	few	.	TGTGCCAGCAGTCCCGGACCCCCGGAGTTCTTC	CASSPGPPEFF
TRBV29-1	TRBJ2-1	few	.	TGCAGCGTTGGGGGACTGGCGGGCAGTCCCTACAATGAGCAGTTCTTC	CSVGGLAGSPYNEQFF
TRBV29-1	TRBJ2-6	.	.	TGCAGCGCCCCGGCGGGGGCTCCATCCTTCTCTGGGGCCAACGTCCTGACTTTC	CSAPAGAPSFSGANVLTF
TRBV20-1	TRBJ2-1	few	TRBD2	TGCAGACCGGGGGGGAGGGATGAGCAGTTCTTC	CRPGGRDEQFF
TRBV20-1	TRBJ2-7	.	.	TGCAGTGCTAGAAAAGAGGAGCGACAGGAAACCTACGAGCAGTACTTC	CSARKEERQETYEQYF
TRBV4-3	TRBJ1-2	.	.	TGCGCCAGCAGCCAAGATGGATGGGGTAACTATGGCTACACCTTC	CASSQDGWGNYGYTF
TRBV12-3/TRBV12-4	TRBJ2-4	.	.	TGTGCCAGCTCGAGGATGAGGGAACAAAACGATGGGCTGGCCAAAAACATTCAGTACTTC	CASSRMREQNDGLAKNIQYF
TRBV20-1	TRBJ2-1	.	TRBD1	TGCAGTGCTAGACCCCGGGACAGGGTGGGAAATGAGCAGTTCTTC	CSARPRDRVGNEQFF
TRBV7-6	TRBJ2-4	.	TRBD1	TGTGCCAGCAGCTCCGGACAGGGTTACACCAAAAACATTCAGTACTTC	CASSSGQGYTKNIQYF
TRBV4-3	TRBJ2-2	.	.	TGCGCCAGCAGCCAATTGGCAAGGAACACCGGGGAGCTGTTTTTT	CASSQLARNTGELFF
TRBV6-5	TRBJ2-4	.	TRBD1	TGTGCCAGCAGTGCGGGACAGGGGGCGTACATTCAGTACTTC	CASSAGQGAYIQYF
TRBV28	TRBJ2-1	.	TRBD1	TGTGCCAGCAGTTTACAGGGGGCGTACTACAATGAGCAGTTCTTC	CASSLQGAYYNEQFF
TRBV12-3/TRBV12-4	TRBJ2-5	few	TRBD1	TGTGCCAGCAGTCCGACAGGGATTGAGACCCAGTACTTC	CASSPTGIETQYF
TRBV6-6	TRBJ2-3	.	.	TGTGCCAGCAGACGAGAAGGGATCCCGATCACAGATACGCAGTATTTT	CASRREGIPITDTQYF
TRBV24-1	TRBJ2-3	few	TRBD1	TGTGCCACCAGTGATCCCAGGACAGGGTCAGATACGCAGTATTTT	CATSDPRTGSDTQYF
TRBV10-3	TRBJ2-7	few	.	TGTGCCATAGGAGAGGGCTACGAGCAGTACTTC	CAIGEGYEQYF
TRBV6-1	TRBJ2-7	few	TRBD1	TGTGCCAGCAGTGTGGGACAGGGACTCTCCTACGAGCAGTACTTC	CASSVGQGLSYEQYF
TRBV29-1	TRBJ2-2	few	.	TGCAGCGTTGAAGATCCTAGCAGTCTACCCGGGGAGCTGTTTTTT	CSVEDPSSLPGELFF
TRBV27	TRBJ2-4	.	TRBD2	TGTGCCAGCTCCCGACTAGCGGGGAAAAACATTCAGTACTTC	CASSRLAGKNIQYF
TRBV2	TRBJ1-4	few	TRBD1	TGTGCCAGCAACCGGGACAGGGTTGGAAGGGAAAAACTGTTTTTT	CASNRDRVGREKLFF
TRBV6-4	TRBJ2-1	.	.	TGTGCCAGGATATCTAACGGGCCCGATGATGAGCAGTTCTTC	CARISNGPDDEQFF
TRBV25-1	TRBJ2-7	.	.	TGTGCCAGCAGTAGCCCAAGGACAGGGAGGGACGAGCAGTACTTC	CASSSPRTGRDEQYF
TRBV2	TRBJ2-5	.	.	TGTGCCAGCAGTGATTCCGAACTAGAGACCCAGTACTTC	CASSDSELETQYF
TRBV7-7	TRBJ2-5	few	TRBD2	TGTGCTAGCAGCTTAGTGCCAGCGGGGGAAGAGACCCAGTACTTC	CASSLVPAGEETQYF
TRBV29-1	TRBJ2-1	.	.	TGCAGCGTTGAAGGACTATTCGGACGGAGCTCCTACAATGAGCAGTTCTTC	CSVEGLFGRSSYNEQFF